These 5 T cell receptor beta chains were sequenced from one sample in a study of cytomegalovirus exposure and HLA in healthy donors. 60 Vbeta and 13 Jbeta primers were used in PCR. Clones were sequenced by immunoSEQ multiplex PCR, and TCRdb holds only the in-frame ones, with some missing. Of more than 110,000 clones listed, 70% to 80% are singletons. The sequenced sample consisted of PBMCs. The receptors were sampled from a female donor in good health and CMV-seronegative.

The rearrangement joins TRBV11-2 to TRBJ2-5; TRBD2 agrees at 9 bases. The CDR3 is made up of 16 amino acids. With 1 base clipped from V and 3 bases from J, the junction kept 6 bases outside the gene matches. Germline CDR1 and CDR2: SGHAT and FQNNGV. The CDR3 protein is CASSLGGLAGKETQYF. CDR3 DNA sequence: TGTGCCAGCAGCTTAGGAGGGCTAGCGGGAAAAGAGACCCAGTACTTC.

V usage is TRBV5-6 and J usage is TRBJ2-3; TRBD2 matches at 8 bases. The germline gives CDR1 SGHDT, CDR2 YYEEEE. The CDR3 is made up of 16 amino acids. Losses at the gene ends were 2 bases for V and 2 bases for J; bases not matched to a gene: 7. The CDR3 coding sequence is TGTGCCAGCAGCTTTCCTACGGGAGGGTACACAGATACGCAGTATTTT. Translated, it gives CASSFPTGGYTDTQYF. Full variable domain (outside the CDR3, taken from reference TRBV5-6 and TRBJ2-3): DAGVTQSPTHLIKTRGQQVTLRCSPKSGHDTVSWYQQALGQGPQFIFQYYEEEERQRGNFPDRFSGHQFPNYSSELNVNALLLGDSALYLCASSFPTGGYTDTQYFGPGTRLTVL.

CDR3 nucleotides: TGTGCCAGCAGCTTGGAGTGGCTCGCGAACACTGAAGCTTTCTTT. It codes for CASSLEWLANTEAFF. V gene TRBV5-8 combines with J gene TRBJ1-1, with D hard to call. The V end lost 0 bases, the J end lost 1 base, and 10 bases lay between the germline ends. The CDR3 is made up of 15 amino acids. Germline assignment: CDR1 SGHTS and CDR2 YDEGEE.

The table lists this clone with a count of one. The rearrangement uses TRBV7-6 and TRBJ1-1, with a weak D call TRBD1 (6 bases). V was cut by 0 bases and J by 1 base, with 9 bases left in between. Germline loops: CDR1 SGHVS, CDR2 FNYEAQ. The CDR3 loop spans 15 amino acids. The CDR3 sequence: CASSLALRGNTEAFF. The CDR3 DNA reads as TGTGCCAGCAGCTTAGCCCTCAGGGGGAACACTGAAGCTTTCTTT.

The rearrangement links TRBV28 to TRBJ2-7; D might be TRBD1 (6 bases). V was trimmed by 4 bases and J by 2 bases, leaving 15 bases between them. The CDR3 runs to 15 residues. Germline V lookup: CDR1 MDHEN, CDR2 SYDVKM. CDR3 bases: TGTGCCAGCAGTTCCCCCGGACAGCCCCCCTACGAGCAGTACTTC. It is translated as CASSSPGQPPYEQYF.